The 3 T cell receptor beta chains reported below all come from one sample, sequenced in a study of blood T cells in healthy people across ages. It was with a sample-barcoded 5' primer and a J-beta primer mix that a second PCR of about 7 to 12 cycles was run. Using its own MiXCR run on the 5' RACE reads, TCRdb lists one record per CDR3 protein. In the table there are some 1.6 million distinct CDR3 sequences, approximately 32% of which are singletons. Input material: blood. The receptors were gathered from a woman in her thirties in good health.

The gene calls are TRBV5-1 and TRBJ2-3, with 12 nucleotides matching TRBD2. From germline, CDR1 is SGHRS and CDR2 YFSETQ. This CDR3 spans 16 amino acids. The V segment lost 0 bases and the J segment 5 bases; nucleotides outside the gene matches: 4. The CDR3 bases are TGCGCCAGCAGCTTGGTCCTAGCGGGGGGGCAAGATACGCAGTATTTT. It translates to CASSLVLAGGQDTQYF.

This clonotype was seen only a few times. This chain connects TRBV11-2 to TRBJ2-3, with D maybe TRBD1 (5 bases). Germline-derived CDR1 and CDR2 are SGHAT and FQNNGV. CDR3 length: 13 residues. Trimming shortened V by 7 bases and J by 4 bases, and 12 bases separated the two germline ends. This CDR3 is CASTRRGPDTQYF. In DNA, the CDR3 is TGTGCCAGCACTCGAAGGGGCCCAGATACGCAGTATTTT.

This clonotype was seen more than once but under ten times. This chain uses TRBV7-9 with TRBJ1-2, with D perhaps TRBD1 (6 bases). CDR1 and CDR2 (germline): SEHNR, FQNEAQ (reference sequence). The V end lost 1 base, the J end lost 7 bases, and 13 bases lay between the germline ends. This CDR3 region has 14 residues. The CDR3 nucleotides are TGTGCCAGCAGCTTAGGGACAGTCTTCTCTGGCTACACCTTC. Translating gives CASSLGTVFSGYTF.